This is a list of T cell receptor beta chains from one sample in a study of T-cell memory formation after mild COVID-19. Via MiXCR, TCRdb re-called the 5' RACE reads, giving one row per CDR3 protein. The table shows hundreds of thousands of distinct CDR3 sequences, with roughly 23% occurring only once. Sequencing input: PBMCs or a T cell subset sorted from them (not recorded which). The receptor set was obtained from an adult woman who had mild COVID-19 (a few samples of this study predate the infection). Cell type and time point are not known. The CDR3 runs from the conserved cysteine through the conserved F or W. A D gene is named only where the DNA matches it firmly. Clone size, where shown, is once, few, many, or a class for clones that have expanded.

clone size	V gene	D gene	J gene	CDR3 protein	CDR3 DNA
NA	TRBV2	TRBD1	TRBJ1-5	CASARGRYNQPQHF	TGTGCCAGCGCGAGGGGGCGGTACAATCAGCCCCAGCATTTT
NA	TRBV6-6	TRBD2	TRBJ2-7	CASSYREVAGPYEQYF	TGTGCCAGCAGTTACCGAGAAGTAGCGGGCCCCTACGAGCAGTACTTC
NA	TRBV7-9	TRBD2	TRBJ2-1	CASSLDRTSGIYNEQFF	TGTGCCAGCAGCTTAGACAGGACTAGCGGGATCTACAATGAGCAGTTCTTC
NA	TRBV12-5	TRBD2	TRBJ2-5	CASGLWSGWLADQQTQYF	TGTGCTAGTGGTTTGTGGTCTGGCTGGCTAGCGGACCAGCAGACCCAGTACTTC
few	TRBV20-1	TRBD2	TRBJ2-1	CSARDMTSDYNEQFF	TGCAGTGCTAGAGACATGACTAGCGACTACAATGAGCAGTTCTTC
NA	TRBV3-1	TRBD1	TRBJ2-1	CASSQDQGAGEQFF	TGTGCCAGCAGCCAAGATCAGGGGGCCGGTGAGCAGTTCTTC
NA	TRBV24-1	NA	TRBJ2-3	CATSDFGGGTDTQYF	TGTGCCACCAGTGATTTCGGCGGCGGCACAGATACGCAGTATTTT
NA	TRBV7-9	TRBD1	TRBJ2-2	CASRAPGQVSPNTGELFF	TGTGCCAGCAGGGCACCGGGACAGGTCTCCCCGAACACCGGGGAGCTGTTTTTT
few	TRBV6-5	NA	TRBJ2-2	CASSSLAFNGGTGELFF	TGTGCCAGCAGTAGCCTAGCCTTCAACGGGGGCACCGGGGAGCTGTTTTTT
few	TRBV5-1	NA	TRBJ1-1	CASSFGLSFVPEAFF	TGCGCCAGCAGCTTCGGACTGAGCTTTGTTCCTGAAGCTTTCTTT
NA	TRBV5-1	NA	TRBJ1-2	CASSLRFEQLNYGYTF	TGCGCCAGCAGCTTGAGATTTGAACAGCTAAACTATGGCTACACCTTC
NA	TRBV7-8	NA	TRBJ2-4	CASSFFQDIQYF	TGTGCCAGCAGCTTTTTCCAAGACATTCAGTACTTC
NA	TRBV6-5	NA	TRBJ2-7	CASSPREVAAYEQYF	TGTGCCAGCAGCCCCAGAGAGGTGGCTGCCTACGAGCAGTACTTC
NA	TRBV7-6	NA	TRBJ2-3	CASSPPGFMNTQYF	TGTGCCAGCAGCCCCCCGGGATTCATGAATACGCAGTATTTT
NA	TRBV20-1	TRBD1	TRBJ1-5	CSASTGQGLYQPQHF	TGCAGTGCTAGTACCGGACAGGGGTTGTATCAGCCCCAGCATTTT
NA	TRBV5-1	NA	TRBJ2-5	CASSLRGAGETQYF	TGCGCCAGCAGCTTGCGAGGGGCTGGAGAGACCCAGTACTTC
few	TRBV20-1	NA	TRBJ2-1	CSGGVHEQFF	TGCAGTGGAGGGGTCCATGAGCAGTTCTTC
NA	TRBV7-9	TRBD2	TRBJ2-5	CATGGKGTQYF	TGTGCCACCGGGGGGAAGGGGACCCAGTACTTC
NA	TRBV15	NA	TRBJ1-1	CATSREKVNTEAFF	TGTGCCACCAGCAGAGAAAAAGTGAACACTGAAGCTTTCTTT
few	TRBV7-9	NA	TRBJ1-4	CASSFGTNEKLFF	TGTGCCAGCAGCTTCGGGACTAATGAAAAACTGTTTTTT
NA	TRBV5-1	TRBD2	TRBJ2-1	CASSPREGRYEQFF	TGCGCCAGCAGCCCGCGGGAGGGAAGGTATGAGCAGTTCTTC
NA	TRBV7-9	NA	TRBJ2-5	CASSPQLAVRETQYF	TGTGCCAGCAGCCCCCAGCTGGCTGTCCGGGAGACCCAGTACTTC
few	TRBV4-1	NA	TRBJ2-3	CASSQEVGKRYF	TGCGCCAGCAGCCAAGAAGTTGGGAAGCGGTATTTT
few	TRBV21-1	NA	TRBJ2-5	CASSLIDRGETQYF	TGTGCCAGCAGTTTAATTGACAGGGGAGAGACCCAGTACTTC
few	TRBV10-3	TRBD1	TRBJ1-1	CAISEPMTGSTEAFF	TGTGCCATCAGTGAGCCAATGACAGGGTCCACTGAAGCTTTCTTT
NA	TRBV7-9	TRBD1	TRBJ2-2	CASSPRPDRVVANTGELFF	TGTGCCAGCAGCCCCCGCCCCGACAGGGTCGTGGCGAACACCGGGGAGCTGTTTTTT
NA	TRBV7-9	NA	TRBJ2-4	CASSISIAKNIQYF	TGTGCCAGCAGCATAAGCATAGCCAAAAACATTCAGTACTTC
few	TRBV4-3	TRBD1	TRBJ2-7	CASSQDQGTGAGEQYF	TGCGCCAGCAGCCAAGATCAGGGGACAGGGGCGGGAGAGCAGTACTTC